This T cell receptor (beta chain) derives from a study of T cells after yellow fever vaccination. TCRdb re-called the 5' RACE reads with MiXCR, one entry per CDR3 protein. This sample has about 300,000 distinct CDR3 sequences; about 10% occur once, and the top ten carry about 3.7%. This clonotype was seen many times. This CDR3 spans 16 amino acids. The germline gives CDR1 SGHAT, CDR2 FQDESV (reference sequence). V trimming: 5 bases; J trimming: 6 bases; junction bases outside the gene matches: 7. V is TRBV11-1 and J is TRBJ2-1, with TRBD2 identical over 13 bases. The clonotype originates from a young man who received the YFV17D yellow fever vaccine. Material: CD4+ T cells sorted from PBMCs, obtained 5 days after the yellow fever booster vaccination. Here the CDR3 reads CASSRGTSGALNEQFF. In nucleotides, the CDR3 is TGTGCCAGCAGCCGCGGGACTAGCGGGGCCCTCAATGAGCAGTTCTTC.